This T cell receptor (beta chain) was captured in a study of CD8+CD57+ T cells in acquired aplastic anemia (dated by TCRdb to the late 2010s). About the study as a whole: A mean of approximately 3 ug of DNA, ranging from about 0.2 to 27.4 ug, was extracted from sorted CD4+ and CD8+ cells. Healthy donor samples averaged approximately 10 million reads for CD4+ and roughly 11 million for CD8+ cells. Results the study describes overall, beyond this receptor: Between patients and healthy controls, no significant difference in CD8+ Simpson's diversity was found (P=0.060). Although twenty-nine CD8+ CDR3 sequences were shared by patients and controls, these sequences appeared highly expressed in patients and within the immunodominant clones of patients.

Genomic DNA was used as template for profiling of TCR beta VDJ combinations and CDR3 sequences. TCR repertoire sequencing was run on an Illumina HiSeq 2000. Per the original workflow: Repertoire assessment relied on Simpson's diversity index, CDR3 size and DJ length profiles, and TRBV/TRBJ rearrangement plots. Whichever DNA sequence was most abundant in the deep sequencing data was defined as the immunodominant clone. CDR3 amino acid sequences were checked for sharing across subjects and were also compared against the VDJdb database and published repertoires. The public reads were reprocessed in TCRdb via fastp at Q25 and MiXCR, keeping in-frame beta chains. Every distinct CDR3 protein forms one entry, paired with its most common genes and DNA. V and J calls and clone size were set by TCRdb, not the authors. A total of about 200,000 distinct CDR3 sequences appear in this sample, approximately 35% of them only once. 1.1% of the sample comes from the top ten.

In this study, sorted CD4+ and CD8+ T cells from the blood of healthy subjects and of severe aplastic anemia patients had their TCR repertoires deep-sequenced. Ficoll-Paque density gradient centrifugation was used to isolate peripheral blood mononuclear cells. CD4+ and CD8+ T cells were sorted by FACS or magnetic beads before DNA extraction. This clonotype was seen at least ten times. It lacks a known antigen. Nothing much larger sits one base from this clone, and base qualities are not available. The CDR3 spans 13 residues, from the cysteine through the phenylalanine. The entry retains the CDR3 DNA only, 39 bases that are in frame from base 1. V is reduced by 6 bases and J by 6 bases, leaving a spacing of 14 bases between them.

The chain employs TRBV12-3 or TRBV12-4 and TRBJ1-2; too little of a D gene remains to name it. Sequenced sample: sorted CD4+, CD8+, or CD8+CD57+ T cells (not recorded which) from PBMCs. The receptor comes from a human donor in good health, serving as a control. The CDR3 reads as follows: CASRATRANGYTF. The sequenced DNA: TGTGCCAGCAGGGCGACACGGGCAAATGGCTACACCTTC.